This section outlines one TCR beta chain sequence together with its context. Its antigen remains unknown. These data are taken from a study of siplizumab effects on memory and regulatory T cells. The mixed lymphocyte reaction cells underwent coculture at 37°C for five to six days. The table came from immunoSEQ multiplex PCR; TCRdb's copy has only in-frame clones and leaves some out. Of approximately 10,000 clones in the sample, 40% are singletons; the top ten hold 8.5% to 9%. The CDR3 covers 15 residues. Germline V gives CDR1 LNHDA, CDR2 SQIVND (reference sequence). V lost 5 bases and J lost 1; bases outside the gene matches: 5.

The J gene is TRBJ2-3, the V gene TRBV19, with 8 bases that match TRBD2. The sample was CFSE-low (dividing) CD4+ T cells sorted from an allogeneic mixed lymphocyte reaction. The origin of this receptor is a human donor in good health; the cells came from an allogeneic mixed lymphocyte reaction. The CDR3 sequence is CASSVVLAGTDTQYF. The CDR3 DNA sequence: TGTGCCAGTAGTGTAGTACTAGCGGGCACAGATACGCAGTATTTT.